What follows is one T cell receptor beta chain and its context. As yet, its antigen is unknown. The data stem from a study of CD4 T cells in relation to SARS-CoV-2 and coronaviruses. Study results and limitations: No donor gave both pre-pandemic and post-infection samples.

Germline CDR1 LNHNV, CDR2 YYDKDF (reference sequence). The CDR3 has 12 residues. The ends were cut back, 1 base at V and 4 bases at J, with 2 bases in the middle. Clones were read by immunoSEQ multiplex PCR, and TCRdb kept only the in-frame ones, dropping some. In the table there are under 50,000 clones, roughly 88% of which are singletons. The V gene is TRBV15, the J gene TRBJ1-3; D is undetermined. The receptor's source is an adult with COVID-19. The sample consisted of memory CD4+ T cells from PBMCs. The CDR3 sequence: CATSRVGNTIYF. The CDR3 coding sequence is TGTGCCACCAGCAGAGTCGGAAACACCATATATTTT.